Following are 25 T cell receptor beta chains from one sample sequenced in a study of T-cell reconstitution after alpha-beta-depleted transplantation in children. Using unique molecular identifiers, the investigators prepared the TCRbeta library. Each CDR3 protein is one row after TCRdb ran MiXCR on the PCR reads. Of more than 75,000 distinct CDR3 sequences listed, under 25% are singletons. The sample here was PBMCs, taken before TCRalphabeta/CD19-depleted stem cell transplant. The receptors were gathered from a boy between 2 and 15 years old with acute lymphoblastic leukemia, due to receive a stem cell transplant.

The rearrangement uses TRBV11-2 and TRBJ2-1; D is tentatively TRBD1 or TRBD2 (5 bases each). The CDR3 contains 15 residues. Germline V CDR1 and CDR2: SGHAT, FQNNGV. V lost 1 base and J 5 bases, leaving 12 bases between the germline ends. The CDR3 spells CASSLVAGTHNEQFF. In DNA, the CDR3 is TGTGCCAGCAGCTTAGTCGCCGGGACGCACAATGAGCAGTTCTTC.

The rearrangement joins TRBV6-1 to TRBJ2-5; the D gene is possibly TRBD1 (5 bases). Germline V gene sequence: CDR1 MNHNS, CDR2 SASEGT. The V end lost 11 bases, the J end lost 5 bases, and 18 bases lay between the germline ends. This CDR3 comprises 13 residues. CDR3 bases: TGTGCCTCCCTACTAAGGGGTTTTGAGACCCAGTACTTC. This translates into CASLLRGFETQYF.

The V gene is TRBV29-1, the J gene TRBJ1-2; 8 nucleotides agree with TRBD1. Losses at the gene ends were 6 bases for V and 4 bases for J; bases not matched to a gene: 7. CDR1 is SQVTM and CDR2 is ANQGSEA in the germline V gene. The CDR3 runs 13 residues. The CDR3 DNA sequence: TGCAGCGTCCGGACGGGACAGGCCTATGGCTACACCTTC. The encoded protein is CSVRTGQAYGYTF.

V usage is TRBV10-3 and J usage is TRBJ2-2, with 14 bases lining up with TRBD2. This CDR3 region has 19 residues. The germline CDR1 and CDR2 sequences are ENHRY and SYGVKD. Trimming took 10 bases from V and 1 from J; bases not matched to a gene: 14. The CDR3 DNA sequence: TGTGCCACTTTGGGACTAGCGGGGGACTTGATTGGGAACACCGGGGAGCTGTTTTTT. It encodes CATLGLAGDLIGNTGELFF.

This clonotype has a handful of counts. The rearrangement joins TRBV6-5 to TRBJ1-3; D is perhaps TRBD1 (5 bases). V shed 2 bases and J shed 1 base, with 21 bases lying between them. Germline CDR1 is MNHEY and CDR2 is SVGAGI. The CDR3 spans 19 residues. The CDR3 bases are TGTGCCAGCAGTTACACGGCGGAGGAAGGGGTTTCGTCTGGAAACACCATATATTTT. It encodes CASSYTAEEGVSSGNTIYF.

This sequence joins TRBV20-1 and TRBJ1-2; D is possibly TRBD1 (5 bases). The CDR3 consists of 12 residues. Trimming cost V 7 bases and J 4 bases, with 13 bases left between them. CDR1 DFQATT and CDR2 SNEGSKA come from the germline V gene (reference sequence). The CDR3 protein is CSVGTVIYGYTF. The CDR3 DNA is TGCAGTGTAGGGACGGTAATCTATGGCTACACCTTC.

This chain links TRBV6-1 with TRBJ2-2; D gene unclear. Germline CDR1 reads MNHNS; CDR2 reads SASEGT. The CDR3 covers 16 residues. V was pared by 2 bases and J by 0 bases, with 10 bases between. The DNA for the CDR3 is TGTGCCAGCAGTGAATCCCATACAGCGAACACCGGGGAGCTGTTTTTT. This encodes CASSESHTANTGELFF.

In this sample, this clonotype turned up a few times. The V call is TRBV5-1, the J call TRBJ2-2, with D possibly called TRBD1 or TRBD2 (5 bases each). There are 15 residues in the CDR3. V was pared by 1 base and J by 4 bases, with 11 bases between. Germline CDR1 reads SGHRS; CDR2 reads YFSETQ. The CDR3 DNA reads TGCGCCAGCAGCTTGTATCGGGGCCCCACCGGGGAGCTGTTTTTT. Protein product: CASSLYRGPTGELFF.

The chain's CDR3 is CASSLSGRTAYEQYF. The CDR3 DNA follows: TGTGCCAGCAGCTTAAGTGGGAGGACCGCCTACGAGCAGTACTTC. This sequence joins TRBV7-8 and TRBJ2-7; TRBD2 might be the D (6 bases). The V gene's germline CDR1 is SGHVS and CDR2 FQNEAQ. The CDR3 is 15 amino acids. V lost 2 bases to trimming and J lost 2 bases, with 13 bases between them. Drawing the rest from reference TRBV7-8 and TRBJ2-7, the complete variable domain is GAGVSQSPRYKVAKRGQDVALRCDPISGHVSLFWYQQALGQGPEFLTYFQNEAQLDKSGLPSDRFFAERPEGSVSTLKIQRTQQEDSAVYLCASSLSGRTAYEQYFGPGTRLTVT.

As DNA, the CDR3 is TGCGCCAGCAGCTTGGAAGCTAGCGGGAGAACAGATACGCAGTATTTT. Translated: CASSLEASGRTDTQYF. This chain links TRBV5-1 with TRBJ2-3; 10 bases agree with TRBD2. The trim removed 0 bases at V and 3 bases at J, leaving 4 bases unmatched. This CDR3 has 16 residues. Germline values: CDR1 SGHRS, CDR2 YFSETQ.

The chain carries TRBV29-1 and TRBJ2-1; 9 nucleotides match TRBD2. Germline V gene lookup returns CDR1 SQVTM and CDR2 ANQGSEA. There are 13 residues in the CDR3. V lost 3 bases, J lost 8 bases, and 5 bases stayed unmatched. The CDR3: CSVEGGGGDEQFF. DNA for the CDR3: TGCAGCGTTGAGGGCGGCGGGGGGGATGAGCAGTTCTTC.

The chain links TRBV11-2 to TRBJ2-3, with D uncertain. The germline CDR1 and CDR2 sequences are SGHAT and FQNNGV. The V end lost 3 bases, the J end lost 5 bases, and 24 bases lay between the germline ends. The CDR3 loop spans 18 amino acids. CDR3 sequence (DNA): TGTGCCAGCAGCTTTTTCTTATCATCAAGGGCCGAACGAGATACGCAGTATTTT. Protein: CASSFFLSSRAERDTQYF.

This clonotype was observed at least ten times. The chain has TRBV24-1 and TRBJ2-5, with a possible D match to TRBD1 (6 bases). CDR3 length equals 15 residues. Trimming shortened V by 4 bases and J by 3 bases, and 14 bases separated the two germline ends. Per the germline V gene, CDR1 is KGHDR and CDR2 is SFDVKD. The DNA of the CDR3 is TGTGCCACCAGTGAACCGCCTGGGGGCGAAGAGACCCAGTACTTC. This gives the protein CATSEPPGGEETQYF.

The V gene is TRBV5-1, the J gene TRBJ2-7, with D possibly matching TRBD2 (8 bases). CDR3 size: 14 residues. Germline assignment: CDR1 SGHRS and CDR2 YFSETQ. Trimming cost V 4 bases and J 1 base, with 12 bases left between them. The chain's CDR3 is CASSREGQSYEQYF. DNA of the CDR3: TGCGCCAGCAGCCGGGAGGGACAGTCCTACGAGCAGTACTTC.

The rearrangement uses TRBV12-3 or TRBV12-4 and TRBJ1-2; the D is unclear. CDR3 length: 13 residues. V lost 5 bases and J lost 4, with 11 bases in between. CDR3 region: CASSPQEGYGYTF. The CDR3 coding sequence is TGTGCCAGCAGTCCCCAGGAGGGCTATGGCTACACCTTC.

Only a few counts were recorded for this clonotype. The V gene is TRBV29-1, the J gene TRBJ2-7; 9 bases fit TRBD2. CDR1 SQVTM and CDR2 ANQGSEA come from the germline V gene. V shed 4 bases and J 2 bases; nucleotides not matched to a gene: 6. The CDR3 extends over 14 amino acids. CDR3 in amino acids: CSVGRAGGTYEQYF. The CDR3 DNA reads TGCAGCGTTGGACGAGCGGGAGGAACCTACGAGCAGTACTTC.

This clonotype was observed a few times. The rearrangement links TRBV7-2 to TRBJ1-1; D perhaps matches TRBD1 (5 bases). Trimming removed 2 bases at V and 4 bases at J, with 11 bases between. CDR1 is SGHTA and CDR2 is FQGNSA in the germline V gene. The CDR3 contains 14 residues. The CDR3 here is CASSLQGWVTEAFF. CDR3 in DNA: TGTGCCAGCAGCTTACAGGGTTGGGTCACTGAAGCTTTCTTT.

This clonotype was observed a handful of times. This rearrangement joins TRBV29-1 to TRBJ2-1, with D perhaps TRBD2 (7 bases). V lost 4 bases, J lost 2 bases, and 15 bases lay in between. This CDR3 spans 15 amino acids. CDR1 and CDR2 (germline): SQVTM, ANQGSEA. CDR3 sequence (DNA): TGCAGCGTTGCCGAAGGGGGGGTGACCTACAATGAGCAGTTCTTC. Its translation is CSVAEGGVTYNEQFF.

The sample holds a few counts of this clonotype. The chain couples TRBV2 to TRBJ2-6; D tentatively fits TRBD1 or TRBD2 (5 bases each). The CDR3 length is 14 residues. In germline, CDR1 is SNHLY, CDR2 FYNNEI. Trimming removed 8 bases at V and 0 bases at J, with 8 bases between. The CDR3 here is CASGTASGANVLTF. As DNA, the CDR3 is TGTGCCAGCGGGACGGCCTCTGGGGCCAACGTCCTGACTTTC. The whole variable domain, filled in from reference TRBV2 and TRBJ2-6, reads EPEVTQTPSHQVTQMGQEVILRCVPISNHLYFYWYRQILGQKVEFLVSFYNNEISEKSEIFDDQFSVERPDGSNFTLKIRSTKLEDSAMYFCASGTASGANVLTFGAGSRLTVL.

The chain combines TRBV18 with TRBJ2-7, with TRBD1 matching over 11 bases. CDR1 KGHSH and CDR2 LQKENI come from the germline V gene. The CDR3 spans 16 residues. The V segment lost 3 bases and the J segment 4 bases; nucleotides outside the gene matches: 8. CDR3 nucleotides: TGTGCCAGCTCACCTACCCTGGACAGGGGGCGGTACGAGCAGTACTTC. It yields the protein CASSPTLDRGRYEQYF.

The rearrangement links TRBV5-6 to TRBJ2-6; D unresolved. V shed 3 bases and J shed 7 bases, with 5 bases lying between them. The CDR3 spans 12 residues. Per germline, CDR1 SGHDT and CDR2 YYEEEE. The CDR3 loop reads CASSSRANVLTF. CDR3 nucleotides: TGTGCCAGCAGCTCCCGAGCCAACGTCCTGACTTTC.

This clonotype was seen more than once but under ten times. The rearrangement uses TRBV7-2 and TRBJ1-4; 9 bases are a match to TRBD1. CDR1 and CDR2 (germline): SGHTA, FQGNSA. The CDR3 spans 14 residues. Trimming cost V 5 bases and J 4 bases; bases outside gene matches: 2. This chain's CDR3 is CASSQTGGNEKLFF. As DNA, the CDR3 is TGTGCCAGCAGCCAGACAGGGGGTAATGAAAAACTGTTTTTT. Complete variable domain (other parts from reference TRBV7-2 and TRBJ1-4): GAGVSQSPSNKVTEKGKDVELRCDPISGHTALYWYRQSLGQGLEFLIYFQGNSAPDKSGLPSDRFSAERTGGSVSTLTIQRTQQEDSAVYLCASSQTGGNEKLFFGSGTQLSVL.

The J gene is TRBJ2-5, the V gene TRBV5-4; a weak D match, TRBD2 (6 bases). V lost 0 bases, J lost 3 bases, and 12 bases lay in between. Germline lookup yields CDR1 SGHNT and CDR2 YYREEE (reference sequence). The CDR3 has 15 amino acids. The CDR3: CASSLVRGGEETQYF. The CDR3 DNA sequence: TGTGCCAGCAGCTTGGTTCGGGGAGGAGAAGAGACCCAGTACTTC. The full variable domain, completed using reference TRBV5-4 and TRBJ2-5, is ETGVTQSPTHLIKTRGQQVTLRCSSQSGHNTVSWYQQALGQGPQFIFQYYREEENGRGNFPPRFSGLQFPNYSSELNVNALELDDSALYLCASSLVRGGEETQYFGPGTRLLVL.

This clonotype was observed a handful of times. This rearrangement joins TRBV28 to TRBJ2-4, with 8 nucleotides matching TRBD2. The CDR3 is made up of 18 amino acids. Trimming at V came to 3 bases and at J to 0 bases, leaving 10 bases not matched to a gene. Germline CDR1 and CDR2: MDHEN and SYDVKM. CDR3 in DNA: TGTGCCAGCAGTTTCGGGGGGGCTAGGAGCCTAGCCAAAAACATTCAGTACTTC. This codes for CASSFGGARSLAKNIQYF.

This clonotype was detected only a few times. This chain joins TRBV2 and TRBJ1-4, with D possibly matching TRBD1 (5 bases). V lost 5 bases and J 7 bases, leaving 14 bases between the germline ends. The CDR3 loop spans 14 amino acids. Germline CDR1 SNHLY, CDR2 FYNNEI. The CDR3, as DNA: TGTGCCAGCAGTTCCGGGACGGGCCCTGAAAAACTGTTTTTT. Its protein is CASSSGTGPEKLFF.